This entry lists 15 T cell receptor beta chains sequenced from one sample in a study of cytomegalovirus exposure and HLA in healthy donors. The PCR was carried out with 60 Vbeta primers and 13 Jbeta primers. Sequenced by immunoSEQ multiplex PCR; TCRdb stores in-frame clones only, minus some. The sample lists around 78,000 clones; about 60% were seen once. Sequencing was done on a sample of PBMCs. The source of these receptors is a man aged 25 to 40 in good health and CMV-seropositive.

This clone was counted between two and nine times. The V and J genes are TRBV5-6 and TRBJ2-3; 8 bases map to TRBD2. The CDR3 runs 14 residues. V lost 6 bases and J lost 2; bases outside the gene matches: 5. The germline CDR1 and CDR2 sequences are SGHDT and YYEEEE. The CDR3 sequence is CASTPGLVTDTQYF. The CDR3 DNA is TGTGCCAGCACTCCGGGACTAGTCACAGATACGCAGTATTTT.

V gene TRBV7-8 combines with J gene TRBJ2-7; TRBD1 is a possible D gene (10 bases). Germline V gives CDR1 SGHVS, CDR2 FQNEAQ. V was pared by 4 bases and J by 4 bases, with 32 bases between. This CDR3 is 20 amino acids long. CDR3 residues: CASSSRGDRGTLAGIYEQYF. The CDR3 nucleotides read TGTGCCAGCAGCTCCCGGGGGGACAGGGGCACCCTAGCGGGAATTTACGAGCAGTACTTC.

This rearrangement joins TRBV7-9 to TRBJ2-7; unclear D gene. The germline V gene encodes CDR1 SEHNR and CDR2 FQNEAQ (reference sequence). Deletions cut 10 bases from V and 0 bases from J, with 10 bases between. This CDR3 region has 12 residues. The CDR3 sequence: CAIPHGSYEQYF. The CDR3 DNA sequence: TGTGCCATCCCACATGGCTCCTACGAGCAGTACTTC.

This chain connects TRBV28 to TRBJ2-4, with 12 bases fitting TRBD1. Germline CDR1 MDHEN, CDR2 SYDVKM. J lost 6 bases, V lost 4 bases, and 10 bases had no gene match. This CDR3 contains 17 residues. CDR3 DNA sequence: TGTGCCAGCAGTTCCCCGGGACAGGGGGCGCCGGGAAACATTCAGTACTTC. This sequence encodes CASSSPGQGAPGNIQYF.

This chain links TRBV5-6 with TRBJ2-1, with 7 positions matching TRBD2. The CDR3 has 13 residues. From germline, CDR1 is SGHDT and CDR2 YYEEEE. V was clipped by 7 bases and J by 7 bases; unmatched bases: 8. This chain's CDR3 is CASGQGLQNEQFF. Written as DNA, the CDR3 is TGTGCCAGCGGGCAGGGACTACAGAATGAGCAGTTCTTC.

Worth noting for this clone: Different DNA sequences within this sample yield the same CDR3. The CDR3, as DNA: TGTGCCAGCAGTTCGCCGGGTAAATCCTACGAGCAGTACTTC. Protein: CASSSPGKSYEQYF. V gene TRBV28 combines with J gene TRBJ2-7; D unclear. The germline CDR1 and CDR2 sequences are MDHEN and SYDVKM. This CDR3 has 14 amino acids. The V end lost 4 bases, the J end lost 1 base, and 11 bases lay between the germline ends.

The V and J genes are TRBV7-2 and TRBJ2-2; 11 bases map to TRBD2. CDR3 length: 15 amino acids. CDR1 and CDR2 (germline): SGHTA, FQGNSA. Trimming cost V 0 bases and J 8 bases; bases outside gene matches: 2. The CDR3 sequence is CASSLAASGRGELFF. The CDR3 DNA is TGTGCCAGCAGCTTAGCGGCTAGCGGGAGGGGGGAGCTGTTTTTT.

The J gene is TRBJ2-7, the V gene TRBV5-1, with D possibly being TRBD1 (6 bases). The V end lost 4 bases, the J end lost 1 base, and 18 bases lay between the germline ends. The germline V gene encodes CDR1 SGHRS and CDR2 YFSETQ. CDR3 length: 16 amino acids. The CDR3 sequence: CASSEQQGSLSYEQYF. CDR3 DNA sequence: TGCGCCAGCAGCGAACAACAGGGATCTCTTTCCTACGAGCAGTACTTC.

V is TRBV6-5 and J is TRBJ2-7; the match to TRBD2 covers 8 bases. The CDR3 extends over 13 amino acids. The germline V gene has CDR1 MNHEY and CDR2 SVGAGI. The V and J ends lost 7 bases and 3 bases, in that order; junction bases with no gene match: 5. CDR3 in DNA: TGTGCCAGCAATAAGCGGGGGAACTACGAGCAGTACTTC. Translation gives CASNKRGNYEQYF.

This clone is deemed medium-sized. The chain carries TRBV4-3 and TRBJ1-1; possible D gene TRBD1, 5 bases. CDR1 and CDR2 (germline): LGHNA, YSLEER. The CDR3 runs to 15 residues. V dropped 0 bases and J dropped 4 bases, with 12 bases sitting between them. The chain's CDR3 is CASSQDRGISTEAFF. The CDR3 region has the DNA TGCGCCAGCAGCCAAGATCGGGGGATTAGCACTGAAGCTTTCTTT.

This clone is a singleton in its sample. The gene calls are TRBV4-2 and TRBJ2-3, with a tentative D call TRBD2 (5 bases). The length of the CDR3 is 16 residues. CDR1 is LGHNA, CDR2 YNFKEQ, per germline. V gave up 1 base and J gave up 1 base, with 12 bases separating them. CDR3 loop: CASSQVVPGGTDTQYF. The CDR3 DNA sequence: TGTGCCAGCAGCCAAGTCGTCCCCGGGGGCACAGATACGCAGTATTTT.

This clone was found a few times. The chain has TRBV7-2 and TRBJ1-1; D may be TRBD1 (6 bases). This CDR3 has 13 residues. Looked up from germline, CDR1 is SGHTA and CDR2 is FQGNSA. Trimming took 5 bases from V and 8 from J, leaving 15 bases between them. The CDR3 spells CASSLGQHYEAFF. The CDR3 bases are TGTGCCAGCAGCCTCGGACAGCACTACGAAGCTTTCTTT.

V usage is TRBV5-1 and J usage is TRBJ2-3; a weak D match, TRBD2 (7 bases). Per the germline V gene, CDR1 is SGHRS and CDR2 is YFSETQ. The CDR3 is 16 residues long. V gave up 0 bases and J gave up 0 bases, with 11 bases separating them. The DNA of the CDR3 is TGCGCCAGCAGCTTGGAGGGGGGGCCGAGCACAGATACGCAGTATTTT. Its translation is CASSLEGGPSTDTQYF.

The chain employs TRBV5-6 and TRBJ1-2; D unclear. Germline CDR1 SGHDT, CDR2 YYEEEE. This CDR3 is 13 amino acids long. Trimming left V 2 bases short and J 2 bases short, with 7 bases between. The CDR3 reads CASSFVRNYGYTF. In DNA, the CDR3 is TGTGCCAGCAGCTTCGTCCGGAACTATGGCTACACCTTC.

The gene calls are TRBV2 and TRBJ2-1; D is unresolved. CDR3 length: 13 residues. Germline-derived CDR1 and CDR2 are SNHLY and FYNNEI. Trimming shortened V by 6 bases and J by 12 bases, and 18 bases separated the two germline ends. This CDR3 is CASSPTTPIVQFF. In DNA, the CDR3 is TGTGCCAGCAGCCCGACAACACCGATCGTGCAGTTCTTC.